What follows are 12 T cell receptor beta chains derived from one specimen sequenced in a study of OX40 agonist ivuxolimab in advanced cancers. TCRdb's table, derived via immunoSEQ multiplex PCR, lists solely in-frame clones and lacks some. The data show 55,000 to 75,000 clones, 75% to 90% seen once. Specimen: CD4+ or CD8+ T cells sorted from blood, collected in a trial of the OX40 agonist ivuxolimab. The receptors stem from an adult with an advanced solid tumor such as melanoma, head and neck, liver or kidney cancer.

The genes are TRBV5-1 and TRBJ2-1, with 10 bases that match TRBD2. The trim removed 4 bases at V and 3 bases at J, leaving 7 bases unmatched. The CDR3 consists of 16 residues. Germline CDR1 SGHRS, CDR2 YFSETQ. The CDR3 loop is CASSLRTSGYYNEQFF. DNA of the CDR3: TGCGCCAGCAGCCTACGGACTAGCGGCTACTACAATGAGCAGTTCTTC.

The chain combines TRBV5-1 with TRBJ2-3; TRBD2 aligns across 7 bases. Trimming at V came to 1 base and at J to 2 bases, leaving 4 bases not matched to a gene. Germline values: CDR1 SGHRS, CDR2 YFSETQ. There are 15 residues in the CDR3. CDR3 protein: CASSLNAGATDTQYF. As DNA, the CDR3 is TGCGCCAGCAGCTTGAACGCGGGAGCCACAGATACGCAGTATTTT.

A single count supports this clone. V and J are TRBV7-9 and TRBJ2-3, with D possibly TRBD1 on 5 matching bases. CDR1 and CDR2 from the germline V gene are SEHNR and FQNEAQ (reference sequence). This CDR3 is built from 14 residues. The V end was cut by 3 bases, the J end by 3 bases, with 10 bases between. This chain's CDR3 is CASSFGKGTDTQYF. The DNA for the CDR3 is TGTGCCAGCAGCTTCGGCAAGGGGACAGATACGCAGTATTTT.

The V call is TRBV18, the J call TRBJ2-3; 8 nucleotides line up with TRBD2. Germline trimming cut 5 bases from V and 1 base from J; bases unmatched to any gene: 11. The germline gives CDR1 KGHSH, CDR2 LQKENI. CDR3 length equals 17 residues. As DNA, the CDR3 is TGTGCCAGCTCAGAATTGGTAGCGGGATCTCGCACAGATACGCAGTATTTT. Translation gives CASSELVAGSRTDTQYF.

This chain uses TRBV5-1 with TRBJ2-3, with 7 bases matching TRBD2. Trimming cost V 4 bases and J 1 base; bases outside gene matches: 3. The CDR3 is made up of 14 amino acids. Germline lookup yields CDR1 SGHRS and CDR2 YFSETQ. The CDR3 sequence is CASSQGRGTDTQYF. CDR3 nucleotide sequence: TGCGCCAGCAGCCAAGGGAGGGGCACAGATACGCAGTATTTT.

The chain couples TRBV18 to TRBJ2-1; D tentatively fits TRBD1 or TRBD2 (6 bases each). The CDR3 has 14 amino acids. Germline CDR1 is KGHSH and CDR2 is LQKENI. V gave up 4 bases and J gave up 12 bases, with 19 bases separating them. The CDR3 sequence: CASSLVADIQGQFF. The CDR3 coding sequence is TGTGCCAGCTCACTGGTAGCGGACATACAGGGGCAGTTCTTC.

The chain couples TRBV5-1 to TRBJ1-1; TRBD1 agrees at 8 bases. With V trimmed by 5 bases and J by 4 bases, 7 bases remained unmatched. Germline CDR1 reads SGHRS; CDR2 reads YFSETQ. CDR3 length: 14 residues. This chain's CDR3 is CASSPQGEGTEAFF. CDR3 in DNA: TGCGCCAGCAGTCCACAGGGGGAGGGCACTGAAGCTTTCTTT.

The V and J genes are TRBV27 and TRBJ1-3, with a weak D call TRBD1 (6 bases). Between the trimmed V and J ends, which lost 5 bases and 0 bases, there was a span of 11 bases. This CDR3 has 15 amino acids. Germline V gene sequence: CDR1 MNHEY, CDR2 SMNVEV (reference sequence). The CDR3 nucleotides read TGTGCCAGCAGTAGAGACAGGCGCTCTGGAAACACCATATATTTT. Amino acids: CASSRDRRSGNTIYF.

This clone has only a few counts. The J gene is TRBJ2-7, the V gene TRBV6-4; TRBD2 matches at 11 bases. This CDR3 comprises 17 residues. Germline CDR1 MRHNA, CDR2 SNTAGT. Trimming at V came to 6 bases and at J to 2 bases, leaving 12 bases not matched to a gene. The chain's CDR3 is CASRLTPLTSGAYEQYF. The CDR3 nucleotides read TGTGCCAGCAGACTAACTCCGCTGACTAGCGGGGCCTACGAGCAGTACTTC.

The V gene is TRBV5-1, the J gene TRBJ2-2, with 7 bases identical to TRBD2. Germline lookup yields CDR1 SGHRS and CDR2 YFSETQ. The V segment lost 4 bases and the J segment 0 bases; nucleotides outside the gene matches: 9. The CDR3 sequence is 17 residues long. CDR3 sequence reads: CASSPGSSGPNTGELFF. The CDR3 DNA reads TGCGCCAGCAGCCCCGGGTCTAGCGGACCGAACACCGGGGAGCTGTTTTTT.

The J gene is TRBJ2-7, the V gene TRBV21-1; TRBD2 is taken as the D call from the table, unchecked against the DNA. TRBV21-1 is given as a pseudogene. This CDR3 has 16 amino acids. The CDR3: CASSNRGTLKPYEQYF. CDR3 coding DNA: TGTGCCAGCAGCAACCGCGGGACCCTCAAACCGTACGAGCAGTACTTC.

The genes are TRBV30 and TRBJ1-1; D may be TRBD1 (5 bases). Between the trimmed V and J ends, which lost 3 bases and 3 bases, there was a span of 5 bases. CDR1 GTSNPN and CDR2 SVGIG come from the germline V gene (reference sequence). The length of the CDR3 is 11 residues. The CDR3 DNA is TGTGCCTGGAGGGGGGACACTGAAGCTTTCTTT. It codes for CAWRGDTEAFF.